This T cell receptor beta chain was documented in a study of cytomegalovirus exposure and HLA in healthy donors. About this clone itself: Its antigen is unidentified.

Whole-study findings and limits: The study labeled 170 or so TCR beta chains cytomegalovirus-associated.

PCR used 60 Vbeta primers and 13 Jbeta primers. Assay used: immunoSEQ multiplex PCR; TCRdb lists only in-frame clones, some missing. The data hold more than 140,000 clones, with approximately 71% observed a single time. Trimming cost V 5 bases and J 2 bases, with 10 bases left between them. Germline V gene sequence: CDR1 SQVTM, CDR2 ANQGSEA. The CDR3 length is 12 residues. Sequencing input: PBMCs. This receptor was obtained from a man between 35 and 55 years old in good health and CMV-seronegative. This chain joins TRBV29-1 and TRBJ2-7; D is undetermined. CDR3 bases: TGCAGCGTTCTACCGAAACCCTACGAGCAGTACTTC. Translation gives CSVLPKPYEQYF.